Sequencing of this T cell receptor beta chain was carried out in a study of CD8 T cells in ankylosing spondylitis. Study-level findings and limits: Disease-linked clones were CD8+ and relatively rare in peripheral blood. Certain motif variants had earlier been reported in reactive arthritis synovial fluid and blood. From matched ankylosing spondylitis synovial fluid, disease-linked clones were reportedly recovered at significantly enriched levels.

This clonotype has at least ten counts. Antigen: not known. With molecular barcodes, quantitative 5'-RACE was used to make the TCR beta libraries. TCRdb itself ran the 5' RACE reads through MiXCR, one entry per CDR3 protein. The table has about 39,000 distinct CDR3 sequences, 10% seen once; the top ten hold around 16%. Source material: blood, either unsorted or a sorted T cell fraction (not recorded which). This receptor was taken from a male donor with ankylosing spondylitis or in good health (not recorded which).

The CDR3 DNA reads as TGCAGCGTCGGGACTAGCGGCAGATTCTACGAGCAGTACTTC. This gives the protein CSVGTSGRFYEQYF. The gene calls are TRBV29-1 and TRBJ2-7; 11 positions match TRBD2. Germline CDR1 SQVTM, CDR2 ANQGSEA. The CDR3 consists of 14 residues. V was clipped by 6 bases and J by 3 bases; unmatched bases: 7.